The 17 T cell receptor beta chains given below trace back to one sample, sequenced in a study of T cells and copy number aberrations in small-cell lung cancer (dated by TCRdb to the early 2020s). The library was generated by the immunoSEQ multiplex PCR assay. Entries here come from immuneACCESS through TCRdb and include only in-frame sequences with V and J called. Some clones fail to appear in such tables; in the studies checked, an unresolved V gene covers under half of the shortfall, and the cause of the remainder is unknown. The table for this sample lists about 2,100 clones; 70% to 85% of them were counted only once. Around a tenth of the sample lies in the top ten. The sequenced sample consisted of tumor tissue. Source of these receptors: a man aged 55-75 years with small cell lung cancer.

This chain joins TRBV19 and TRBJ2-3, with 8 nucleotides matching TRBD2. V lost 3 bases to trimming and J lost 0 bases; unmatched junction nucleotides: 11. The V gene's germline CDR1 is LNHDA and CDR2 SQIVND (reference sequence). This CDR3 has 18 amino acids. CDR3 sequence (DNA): TGTGCCAGTAGTATTGGCCGGTTAGCGGGAACAAGCACAGATACGCAGTATTTT. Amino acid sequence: CASSIGRLAGTSTDTQYF.

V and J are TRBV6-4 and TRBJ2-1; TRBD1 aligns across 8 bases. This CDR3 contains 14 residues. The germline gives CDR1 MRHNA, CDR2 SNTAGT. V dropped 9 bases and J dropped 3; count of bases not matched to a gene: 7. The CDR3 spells CARVVQGGYNEQFF. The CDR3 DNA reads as TGTGCCAGGGTGGTACAGGGGGGCTACAATGAGCAGTTCTTC.

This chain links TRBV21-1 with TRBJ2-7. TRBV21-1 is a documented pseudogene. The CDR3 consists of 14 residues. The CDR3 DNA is TGTGCCAGCAGCAAATGGATAGGCATTTGTAGGCAGTACTTC. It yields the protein CASSKWIGICRQYF.

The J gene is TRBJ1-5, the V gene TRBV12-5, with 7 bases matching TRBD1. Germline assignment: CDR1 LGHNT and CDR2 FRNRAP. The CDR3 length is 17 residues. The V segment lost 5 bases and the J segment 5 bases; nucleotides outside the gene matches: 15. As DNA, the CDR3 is TGTGCTAGTGGTGAAGGAGGGGGCCCAGGTATCCATCAGCCCCAGCATTTT. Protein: CASGEGGGPGIHQPQHF.

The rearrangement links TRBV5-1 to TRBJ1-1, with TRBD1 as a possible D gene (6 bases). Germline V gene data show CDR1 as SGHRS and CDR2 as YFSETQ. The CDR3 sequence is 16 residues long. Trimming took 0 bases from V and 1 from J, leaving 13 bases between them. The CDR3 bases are TGCGCCAGCAGCTTGGTCTGGGCACAGGGGAACACTGAAGCTTTCTTT. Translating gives CASSLVWAQGNTEAFF.

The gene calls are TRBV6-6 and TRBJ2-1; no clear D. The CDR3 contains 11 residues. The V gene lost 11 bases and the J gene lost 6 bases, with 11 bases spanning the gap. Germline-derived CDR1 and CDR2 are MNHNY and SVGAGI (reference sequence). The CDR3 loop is CAASGVNEQFF. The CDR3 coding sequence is TGTGCCGCCTCTGGGGTCAATGAGCAGTTCTTC.

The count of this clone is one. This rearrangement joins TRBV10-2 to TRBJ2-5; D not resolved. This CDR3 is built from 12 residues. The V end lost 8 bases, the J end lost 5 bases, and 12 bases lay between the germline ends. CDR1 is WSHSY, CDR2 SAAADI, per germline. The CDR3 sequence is CASQRSGETQYF. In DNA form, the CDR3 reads TGCGCCAGCCAACGGAGTGGGGAGACCCAGTACTTC.

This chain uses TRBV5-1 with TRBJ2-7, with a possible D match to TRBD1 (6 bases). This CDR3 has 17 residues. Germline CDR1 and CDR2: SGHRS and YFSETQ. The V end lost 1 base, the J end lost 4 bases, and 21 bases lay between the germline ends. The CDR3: CASSLYPAGDGNYEQYF. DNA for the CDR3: TGCGCCAGCAGCTTGTACCCTGCAGGGGACGGGAATTACGAGCAGTACTTC.

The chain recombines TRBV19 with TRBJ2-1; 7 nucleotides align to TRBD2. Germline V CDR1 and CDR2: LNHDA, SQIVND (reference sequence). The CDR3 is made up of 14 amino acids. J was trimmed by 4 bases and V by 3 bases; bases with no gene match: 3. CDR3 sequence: CASSMGAGYNEQFF. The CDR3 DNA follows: TGTGCCAGTAGTATGGGAGCGGGATACAATGAGCAGTTCTTC.

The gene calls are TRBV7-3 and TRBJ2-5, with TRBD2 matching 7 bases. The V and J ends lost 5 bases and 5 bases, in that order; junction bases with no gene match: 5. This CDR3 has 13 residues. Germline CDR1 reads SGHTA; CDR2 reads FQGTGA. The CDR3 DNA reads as TGTGCCAGCAGCCTAGGGAGGGTGGAGACCCAGTACTTC. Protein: CASSLGRVETQYF.

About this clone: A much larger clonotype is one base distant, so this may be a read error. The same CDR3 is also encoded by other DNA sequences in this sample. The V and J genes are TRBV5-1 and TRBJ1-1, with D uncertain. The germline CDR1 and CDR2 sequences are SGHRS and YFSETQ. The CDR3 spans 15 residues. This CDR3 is CASSGGVAGNTEAFF. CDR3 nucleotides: TGTGCCAGCAGCGGAGGTGTGGCCGGGAACACTGAAGCTTTCTTT.

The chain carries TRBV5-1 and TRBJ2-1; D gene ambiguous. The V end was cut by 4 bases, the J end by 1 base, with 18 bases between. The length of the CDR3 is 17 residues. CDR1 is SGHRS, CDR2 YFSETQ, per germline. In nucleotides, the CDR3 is TGCGCCAGCAGCGCGATGGGAAGTATGAGGTCCTACAATGAGCAGTTCTTC. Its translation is CASSAMGSMRSYNEQFF.

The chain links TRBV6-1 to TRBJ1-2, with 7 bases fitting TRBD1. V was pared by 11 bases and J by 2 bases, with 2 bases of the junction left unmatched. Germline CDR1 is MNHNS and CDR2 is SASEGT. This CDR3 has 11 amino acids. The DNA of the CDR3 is TGTGCCGGGGGACAGAACTATGGCTACACCTTC. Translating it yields CAGGQNYGYTF.

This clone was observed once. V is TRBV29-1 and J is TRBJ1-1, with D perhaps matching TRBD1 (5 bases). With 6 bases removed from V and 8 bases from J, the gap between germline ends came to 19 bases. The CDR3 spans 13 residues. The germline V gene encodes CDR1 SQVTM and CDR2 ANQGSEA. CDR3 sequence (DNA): TGCAGCGTACCGGACGGCTACAGGAGGGAAGCTTTCTTT. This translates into CSVPDGYRREAFF.

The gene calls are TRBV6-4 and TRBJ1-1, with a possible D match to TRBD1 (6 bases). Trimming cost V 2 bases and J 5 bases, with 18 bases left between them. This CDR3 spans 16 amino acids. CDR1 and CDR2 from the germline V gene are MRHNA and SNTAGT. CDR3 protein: CASSDGDNLGGTEAFF. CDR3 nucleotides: TGTGCCAGCAGTGACGGGGACAACCTAGGTGGAACTGAAGCTTTCTTT.

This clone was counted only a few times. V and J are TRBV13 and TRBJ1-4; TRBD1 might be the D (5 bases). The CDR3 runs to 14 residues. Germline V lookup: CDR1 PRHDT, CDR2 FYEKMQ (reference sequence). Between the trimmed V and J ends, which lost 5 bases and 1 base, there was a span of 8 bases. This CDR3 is CASSPGITNEKLFF. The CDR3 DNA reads TGTGCCAGCAGCCCAGGGATAACTAATGAAAAACTGTTTTTT.

CDR3 sequence reads: CASSLVGTSGRKGDEQFF. The CDR3, as DNA: TGTGCCAGCAGCTTAGTGGGGACTAGCGGGAGGAAGGGGGATGAGCAGTTCTTC. The chain uses TRBV11-2 and TRBJ2-1; 15 bases match TRBD2. V was clipped by 1 base and J by 8 bases; unmatched bases: 9. CDR1 and CDR2 from the germline V gene are SGHAT and FQNNGV. This CDR3 comprises 18 residues.